These T cell receptor beta chains were read from a single sample in a study of blood T cell repertoires in COVID-19. Profiling relied on immunoSEQ multiplex PCR, and the TCRdb table lists in-frame clones only, not all of them. The sample carries some 380,000 clones, 87% recorded once. Sequenced sample: PBMCs or T cells enriched from blood (not recorded which). Every receptor here comes from a man aged 30 to 45 who had recovered from COVID-19. Both conserved end residues are part of each CDR3. The order of the fields is V gene, D gene, clone size, J gene, CDR3 DNA, CDR3 protein. The D gene is left open where the match is weak. A clone size is listed for some rows: how often the clone was seen (once, few, many), or a class if it is expanded.

TRBV5-1	TRBD1	.	TRBJ2-3	TGCGCCAGCAGCCCCGGGACAGGTTTCGCAGATACGCAGTATTTT	CASSPGTGFADTQYF
TRBV29-1	TRBD1	.	TRBJ1-2	TGCAGCGTTGATGGGACAGGGAACTATGGCTACACCTTC	CSVDGTGNYGYTF
TRBV3-1/TRBV3-2	.	.	TRBJ2-3	TGTGCCAGCACAGGACGGGGGGCCATAGATACGCAGTATTTT	CASTGRGAIDTQYF
TRBV5-4	.	.	TRBJ1-4	TGTGCCAGCAGCCGAGACAGATCTGAAGAAAAACTGTTTTTT	CASSRDRSEEKLFF
TRBV7-2	.	.	TRBJ1-5	TGTGCCAGCAGCTTCACAGGGTATAGCAATCAGCCCCAGCATTTT	CASSFTGYSNQPQHF
TRBV27	TRBD1	.	TRBJ1-2	TGTGCCAGCAGACTCGGGGACAGGGGACCCGGCTACACCTTC	CASRLGDRGPGYTF
TRBV2	TRBD1	.	TRBJ1-1	TGTGCCAGCAGGGGGGACCGACAGGGGGCGCTGGGCACTGAAGCTTTCTTT	CASRGDRQGALGTEAFF
TRBV15	.	.	TRBJ1-5	TGTGCCACCAGTAGAGGCGGGATAGGTCAGCCCCAGCATTTT	CATSRGGIGQPQHF
TRBV29-1	.	few	TRBJ1-1	TGCAGCGTTGAGAGGTCCACTGAAGCTTTCTTT	CSVERSTEAFF
TRBV11-2	.	.	TRBJ2-5	TGTGCCAGCAGCTCCCGGGGGGCAAAGGAGACCCAGTACTTC	CASSSRGAKETQYF
TRBV5-1	TRBD1	.	TRBJ2-1	TGCGCCAGCAGCCCAGGGACAGGGAGCTACAATGAGCAGTTCTTC	CASSPGTGSYNEQFF
TRBV5-6	.	once	TRBJ2-1	TGTGCCAGCAGCCCCCAAGGGGGAACTGAGCAGTTCTTC	CASSPQGGTEQFF
TRBV28	.	.	TRBJ1-1	TGTGCCAGCAATTTACCAGTGAACACTGAAGCTTTCTTT	CASNLPVNTEAFF
TRBV19	TRBD1	.	TRBJ1-2	TGTGCCAGTAGTTCACAGGGGGCTGGCTACACCTTC	CASSSQGAGYTF
TRBV6-1	TRBD1	.	TRBJ1-2	TGTGCCAGCAGTGAAGCGGGGGGGGACAGGAGCTATGGCTACACCTTC	CASSEAGGDRSYGYTF
TRBV7-3	TRBD1	.	TRBJ2-3	TGTGCCAGCAGCTTAGCAGGGGGCCTAGGAGATACGCAGTATTTT	CASSLAGGLGDTQYF
TRBV7-3	.	.	TRBJ2-1	TGTGCCAGCAGCTTCTCCCCGGGGAATGAGCAGTTCTTC	CASSFSPGNEQFF
TRBV12-3/TRBV12-4	.	.	TRBJ1-1	TGTGCCACCTCCTTAACACTGAACACTGAAGCTTTCTTT	CATSLTLNTEAFF
TRBV5-1	.	.	TRBJ1-2	TGCGCCAGCAGCTTGGCTGATCAGGGCAATGGCTACACCTTC	CASSLADQGNGYTF
TRBV10-3	TRBD1	.	TRBJ1-6	TGTGCCATCAGTGAGTTGGGACAGGGGGCGCGTTCACCCCTCCACTTT	CAISELGQGARSPLHF
TRBV4-2	.	.	TRBJ1-2	TGTGCCAGCAGCTCGACTGCCCCCTGGGGCTACACCTTC	CASSSTAPWGYTF
TRBV19	.	.	TRBJ1-1	TGTGCCAGTAGTTCTGCGGTGAACACTGAAGCTTTCTTT	CASSSAVNTEAFF
TRBV25-1	TRBD1	.	TRBJ1-2	TGTGCCAGCAGTGAAGGGCCGCAGGGGGTCTATGGCTACACCTTC	CASSEGPQGVYGYTF
TRBV4-3	.	.	TRBJ1-1	TGCGCCAGCAGCCAAGATCGAGGGTCGAGTTTGGGGACTGAAGCTTTCTTT	CASSQDRGSSLGTEAFF
TRBV7-9	.	.	TRBJ1-1	TGTGCCAGCAGCTTAATCTCGCGATCGGTCACTGAAGCTTTCTTT	CASSLISRSVTEAFF
TRBV27	TRBD2	.	TRBJ2-7	TGTGCCAGCCTTGGGCGGGGGAGCTCCTACGAGCAGTACTTC	CASLGRGSSYEQYF
TRBV6-4	TRBD1	.	TRBJ2-3	TGTGCCAGCAGTCCGGACAGGGTCCGGGCAGATACGCAGTATTTT	CASSPDRVRADTQYF
TRBV6-1	.	once	TRBJ1-2	TGTGCCAGCAGTGAAGGACAGTTCTCTGGCTACACCTTC	CASSEGQFSGYTF
TRBV4-1	.	.	TRBJ1-5	TGCGCCAGCAGCCCCGCACCAGGGAGCAATCAGCCCCAGCATTTT	CASSPAPGSNQPQHF
TRBV5-1	.	.	TRBJ1-2	TGCGCCAGCAGCTTGTCGGAGAACTATGGCTACACCTTC	CASSLSENYGYTF
TRBV7-9	.	.	TRBJ1-3	TGTGCCAGCAGCTTAGGGCAGGGGAACACCATATATTTT	CASSLGQGNTIYF
TRBV4-1	TRBD1	few	TRBJ1-2	TGCGCCAGCAGCCAAGAATGGGACAGCAACTATGGCTACACCTTC	CASSQEWDSNYGYTF
TRBV18	TRBD1	few	TRBJ1-5	TGTGCCAGCTCACCCGGGACAGGGGGAGGGCCCCAGCATTTT	CASSPGTGGGPQHF